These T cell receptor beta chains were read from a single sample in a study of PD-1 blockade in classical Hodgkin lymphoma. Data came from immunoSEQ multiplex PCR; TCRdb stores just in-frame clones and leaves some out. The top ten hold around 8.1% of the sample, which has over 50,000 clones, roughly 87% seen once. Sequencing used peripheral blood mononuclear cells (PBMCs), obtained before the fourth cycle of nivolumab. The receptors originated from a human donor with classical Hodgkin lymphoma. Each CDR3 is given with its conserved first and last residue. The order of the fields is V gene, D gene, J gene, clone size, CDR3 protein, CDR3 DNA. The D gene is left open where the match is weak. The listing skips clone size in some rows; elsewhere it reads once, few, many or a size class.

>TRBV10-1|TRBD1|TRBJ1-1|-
CASSGQGNTEAFF
TGCGCCAGCAGCGGACAGGGCAACACTGAAGCTTTCTTT
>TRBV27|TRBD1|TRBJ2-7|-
CASSDNIGTGGREQYF
TGTGCCAGCAGCGACAATATCGGGACAGGGGGTCGGGAGCAGTACTTC
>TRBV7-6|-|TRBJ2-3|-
CASRRGGVSTDTQYF
TGTGCCAGCCGCCGGGGCGGGGTTAGCACAGATACGCAGTATTTT
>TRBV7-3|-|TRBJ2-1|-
CASSLTPATAYNEQFF
TGTGCCAGCAGCTTAACCCCAGCGACCGCCTACAATGAGCAGTTCTTC
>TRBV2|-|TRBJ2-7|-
CASILRATGGYEQYF
TGTGCCAGCATCCTCAGGGCGACAGGAGGATACGAGCAGTACTTC
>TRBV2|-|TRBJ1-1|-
CAGNPGTVVSEAFF
TGTGCCGGAAACCCCGGGACTGTTGTCTCTGAAGCTTTCTTT
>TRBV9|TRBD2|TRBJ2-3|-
CASSVLAGATDTQYF
TGTGCCAGCAGCGTTCTAGCGGGGGCTACAGATACGCAGTATTTT
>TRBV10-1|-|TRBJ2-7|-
CASSESGRYEQYF
TGCGCCAGCAGTGAGTCCGGCCGCTACGAGCAGTACTTC
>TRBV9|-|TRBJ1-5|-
CASSVEPGMKPQHF
TGTGCCAGCAGCGTAGAACCCGGGATGAAGCCCCAGCATTTT
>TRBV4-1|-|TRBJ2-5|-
CASRGAGPQETQYF
TGCGCCAGCAGGGGGGCGGGGCCGCAAGAGACCCAGTACTTC
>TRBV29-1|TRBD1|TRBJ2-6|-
CSVGTALSGANVLTF
TGCAGCGTCGGGACAGCCCTCTCTGGGGCCAACGTCCTGACTTTC
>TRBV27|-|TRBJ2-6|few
CASSTIYLSGANVLTF
TGTGCCAGCAGTACCATATACCTCTCTGGGGCCAACGTCCTGACTTTC
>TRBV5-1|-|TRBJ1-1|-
CASSLAAQIMNTEAFF
TGCGCCAGCAGCTTGGCCGCGCAGATCATGAACACTGAAGCTTTCTTT
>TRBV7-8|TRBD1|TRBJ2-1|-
CASSSWTGDNEQFF
TGTGCCAGCAGCTCATGGACAGGGGACAATGAGCAGTTCTTC
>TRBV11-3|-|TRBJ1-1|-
CASSLKGNTEAFF
TGTGCCAGCAGCTTAAAAGGAAACACTGAAGCTTTCTTT
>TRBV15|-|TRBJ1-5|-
CATSSRTGPLAGYNQPQHF
TGTGCCACCAGCAGTCGCACTGGGCCTTTGGCAGGCTATAATCAGCCCCAGCATTTT
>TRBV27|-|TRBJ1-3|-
CASSQGLSGNTIYF
TGTGCCAGCAGTCAGGGATTGTCTGGAAACACCATATATTTT
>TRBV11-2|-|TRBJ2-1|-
CASSLAGGYNEQFF
TGTGCCAGCAGCCTAGCCGGGGGCTACAATGAGCAGTTCTTC
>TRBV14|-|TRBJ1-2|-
CASSQGASYGYTF
TGTGCCAGCAGCCAGGGGGCTTCCTATGGCTACACCTTC
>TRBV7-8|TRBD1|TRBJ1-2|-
CASSLGQGGGYTF
TGTGCCAGCAGCCTTGGACAGGGAGGTGGCTACACCTTC
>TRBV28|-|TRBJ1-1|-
CASSPPMNTEAFF
TGTGCCAGCAGTCCCCCCATGAACACTGAAGCTTTCTTT
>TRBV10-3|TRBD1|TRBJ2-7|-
CAITSRDRGYEQYF
TGTGCCATCACCTCGAGGGACAGGGGGTACGAGCAGTACTTC
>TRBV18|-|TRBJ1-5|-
CASSPGGAGQPQHF
TGTGCCAGCTCACCAGGGGGCGCAGGGCAGCCCCAGCATTTT
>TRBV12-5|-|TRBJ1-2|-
CASGPETVHGYTF
TGTGCTAGTGGCCCCGAGACAGTTCATGGCTACACCTTC
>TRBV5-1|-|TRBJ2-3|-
CASSLFVSSTDTQYF
TGCGCCAGCAGCTTGTTCGTGTCTAGCACAGATACGCAGTATTTT
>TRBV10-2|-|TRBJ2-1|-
CASGRTESIYNEQFF
TGCGCCAGCGGGCGGACAGAATCCATTTACAATGAGCAGTTCTTC
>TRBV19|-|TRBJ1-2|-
CASSFDRRNGYTF
TGTGCCAGTAGTTTCGACAGGCGGAATGGCTACACCTTC
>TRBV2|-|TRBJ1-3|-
CASRPTHSGNTIYF
TGTGCCAGCAGACCTACACACTCTGGAAACACCATATATTTT
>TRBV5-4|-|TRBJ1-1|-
CASSLVSPGYNEAFF
TGTGCCAGCAGCTTGGTCAGCCCGGGCTATAATGAAGCTTTCTTT
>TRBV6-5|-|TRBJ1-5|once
CASSTTWSNQPQHF
TGTGCCAGCAGTACAACATGGAGCAATCAGCCCCAGCATTTT
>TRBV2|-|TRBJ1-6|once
CASSEGPFYNSPLHF
TGTGCCAGCAGTGAAGGGCCATTCTATAATTCACCCCTCCACTTT
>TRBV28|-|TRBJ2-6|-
CASSLVPNSGANVLTF
TGTGCCAGCAGTTTAGTTCCGAACTCTGGGGCCAACGTCCTGACTTTC
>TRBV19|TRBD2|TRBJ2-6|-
CASSLPRGGSGANVLTF
TGTGCCAGTAGTCTTCCGCGGGGGGGCTCTGGGGCCAACGTCCTGACTTTC
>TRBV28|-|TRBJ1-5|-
CASSLMDQPQHF
TGTGCCAGCAGTTTAATGGATCAGCCCCAGCATTTT
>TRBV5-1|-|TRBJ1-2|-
CASSLETPGVGYTF
TGCGCCAGCAGCTTGGAGACTCCGGGGGTTGGCTACACCTTC
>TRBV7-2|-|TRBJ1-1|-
CASSPDRREAFF
TGTGCCAGCAGCCCCGACAGGCGCGAAGCTTTCTTT
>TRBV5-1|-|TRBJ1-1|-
CASSQVPNTEAFF
TGCGCCAGCTCACAGGTTCCGAACACTGAAGCTTTCTTT
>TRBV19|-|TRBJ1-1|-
CASRGDTEAFF
TGTGCCAGTAGGGGGGACACTGAAGCTTTCTTT
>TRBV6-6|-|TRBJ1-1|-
CASSYSVAVLNTEAFF
TGTGCCAGCAGTTACTCGGTCGCAGTACTGAACACTGAAGCTTTCTTT
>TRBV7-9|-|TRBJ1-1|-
CASSLVREGAFF
TGTGCCAGCAGCTTAGTAAGGGAAGGGGCTTTCTTT
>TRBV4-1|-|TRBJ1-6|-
CASSQGPAYNSPLHF
TGCGCCAGCAGCCAAGGACCGGCCTATAATTCACCCCTCCACTTT
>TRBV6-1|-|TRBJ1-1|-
CASSVEGGVNTEAFF
TGTGCCAGCAGTGTGGAAGGGGGGGTGAACACTGAAGCTTTCTTT
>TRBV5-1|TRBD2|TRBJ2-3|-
CASSPTGLASTDTQYF
TGCGCCAGCAGCCCAACCGGACTAGCTAGCACAGATACGCAGTATTTT
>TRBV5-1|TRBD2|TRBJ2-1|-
CASSSGLDIDEQFF
TGCGCCAGCAGCTCGGGACTAGACATCGATGAGCAGTTCTTC
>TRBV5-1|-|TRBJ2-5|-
CASSLVAPGQETQYF
TGCGCCAGCAGCTTGGTTGCCCCAGGACAAGAGACCCAGTACTTC
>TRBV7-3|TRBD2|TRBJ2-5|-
CASSLTGLAGKETQYF
TGTGCCAGCAGCTTAACGGGACTAGCGGGGAAAGAGACCCAGTACTTC
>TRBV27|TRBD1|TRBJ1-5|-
CASSLGTGKGQPQHF
TGTGCCAGCAGTTTAGGGACAGGGAAAGGTCAGCCCCAGCATTTT
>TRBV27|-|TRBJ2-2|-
CASSLDRNRGQELFF
TGTGCCAGCAGTCTCGATAGGAACCGGGGCCAGGAGCTGTTTTTT
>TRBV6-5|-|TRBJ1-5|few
CASKAADGPQHF
TGTGCCAGCAAAGCCGCGGACGGGCCCCAGCATTTT
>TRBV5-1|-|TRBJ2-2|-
CASSLPNPGELFF
TGCGCCAGCAGCTTGCCCAATCCAGGGGAGCTGTTTTTT
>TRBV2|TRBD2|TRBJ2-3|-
CASRRALSGVTDTQYF
TGTGCCAGCAGGCGCGCGCTTAGCGGGGTGACAGATACGCAGTATTTT
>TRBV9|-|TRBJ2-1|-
CASSAAGTSYNEQFF
TGTGCCAGCAGCGCCGCGGGGACCTCCTACAATGAGCAGTTCTTC
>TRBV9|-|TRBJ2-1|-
CASSVQPSSYNEQFF
TGTGCCAGCAGCGTACAACCAAGCTCCTACAATGAGCAGTTCTTC
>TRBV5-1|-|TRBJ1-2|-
CASSPGTQGGGYTF
TGCGCCAGCAGCCCCGGGACTCAAGGGGGGGGCTACACCTTC
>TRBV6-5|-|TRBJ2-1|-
CASSYSKFSPNNEQFF
TGTGCCAGCAGTTACTCGAAATTCAGCCCTAACAATGAGCAGTTCTTC
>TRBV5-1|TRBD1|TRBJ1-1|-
CASSEGRQGQNTEAFF
TGCGCCAGCAGCGAGGGGAGACAGGGGCAGAACACTGAAGCTTTCTTT
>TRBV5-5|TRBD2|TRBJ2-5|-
CASSLLLGEGSGQETQYF
TGTGCCAGCAGCTTGCTCCTGGGGGAGGGGAGCGGCCAAGAGACCCAGTACTTC
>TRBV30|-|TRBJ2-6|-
CAWSVSAQGLGGVLTF
TGTGCCTGGAGTGTAAGCGCGCAAGGACTTGGTGGCGTCCTGACTTTC
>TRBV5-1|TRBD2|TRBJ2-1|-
CASSLALAGGPSSYNEQFF
TGCGCCAGCAGCTTGGCCCTAGCGGGGGGCCCGAGCTCCTACAATGAGCAGTTCTTC